The 18 T cell receptor beta chains listed next were all sequenced from one sample in a study of identical twins (dated by TCRdb to about 2016). Libraries were constructed by 5' RACE. TCRdb records Illumina HiSeq 2000 as the sequencer. TCRdb reran the public reads through fastp at Q25 and MiXCR, keeping productive beta chains. When rows share a CDR3 protein, they turn into one entry using the most common DNA and genes. The sample data list hundreds of thousands of distinct CDR3 sequences, and around 21% of these were observed just once. In total, the top ten clones hold roughly 4% of the sample. The sample also formed part of further work on T cells expressing NK-cell markers.

The sample consisted of PBMCs. Receptors originate from a woman in her late teens or twenties in good health.

This clonotype was found a few times. The chain links TRBV29-1 to TRBJ2-7; tentative D call: TRBD1 (5 bases). The CDR3 is made up of 13 amino acids. With 2 bases removed from V and 2 bases from J, the gap between germline ends came to 10 bases. Germline CDR1 is SQVTM and CDR2 is ANQGSEA. The CDR3 sequence: CSVESQGPYEQYF. The CDR3, as DNA: TGCAGCGTTGAAAGTCAGGGCCCCTACGAGCAGTACTTC.

The chain couples TRBV2 to TRBJ1-1; no firm D call. V was pared by 4 bases and J by 0 bases, with 9 bases between. The germline V gene encodes CDR1 SNHLY and CDR2 FYNNEI. The CDR3 runs 14 residues. The CDR3 bases are TGTGCCAGCAGTGCCTCGGACGTGAACACTGAAGCTTTCTTT. Encoded protein: CASSASDVNTEAFF. Variable domain in full (rest from reference TRBV2 and TRBJ1-1): EPEVTQTPSHQVTQMGQEVILRCVPISNHLYFYWYRQILGQKVEFLVSFYNNEISEKSEIFDDQFSVERPDGSNFTLKIRSTKLEDSAMYFCASSASDVNTEAFFGQGTRLTVV.

This clonotype occurred a few times. V is TRBV12-3 or TRBV12-4 and J is TRBJ2-2; D not resolved. There are 14 residues in the CDR3. V lost 4 bases and J lost 6, with 12 bases in between. As DNA, the CDR3 is TGTGCCAGCAGTTCCACCCCATCCCCCGGGGAGCTGTTTTTT. It codes for CASSSTPSPGELFF.

This clonotype was counted a few times. V usage is TRBV29-1 and J usage is TRBJ1-1; D may be TRBD1 (6 bases). The CDR3 contains 12 residues. The V gene's germline CDR1 is SQVTM and CDR2 ANQGSEA. V was pared by 5 bases and J by 4 bases, with 11 bases between. The CDR3 protein is CSVSDSLTEAFF. The CDR3 DNA sequence: TGCAGCGTTTCGGACAGCCTCACTGAAGCTTTCTTT.

This clonotype was found many times. The CDR3 is CASSLTPTRTDTQYF. CDR3 DNA: TGCGCCAGCAGCTTGACCCCAACCCGCACAGATACGCAGTATTTT. The J gene is TRBJ2-3, the V gene TRBV5-1; D is uncertain. Trimming took 1 base from V and 1 from J, leaving 10 bases between them. The CDR3 runs 15 residues. Germline values: CDR1 SGHRS, CDR2 YFSETQ.

This chain joins TRBV5-5 and TRBJ2-1; 7 bases match TRBD2. Germline V gene sequence: CDR1 SGHKS, CDR2 YYEKEE (reference sequence). This CDR3 has 15 amino acids. The trim removed 4 bases at V and 6 bases at J, leaving 10 bases unmatched. The CDR3 spells CASSPDVKRGNEQFF. CDR3 coding DNA: TGTGCCAGCAGCCCGGACGTAAAGCGGGGCAATGAGCAGTTCTTC.

This clonotype was detected ten times or more. This chain uses TRBV20-1 with TRBJ2-1; D gene uncertain. Germline loops: CDR1 DFQATT, CDR2 SNEGSKA (reference sequence). There are 15 residues in the CDR3. V dropped 3 bases and J dropped 0 bases, with 12 bases sitting between them. CDR3 in amino acids: CSASNPRSSYNEQFF. CDR3 DNA: TGCAGTGCTAGTAACCCCCGAAGCTCCTACAATGAGCAGTTCTTC.

A few counts support this clonotype. The genes are TRBV27 and TRBJ1-1; D uncertain. V was cut by 6 bases and J by 4 bases, with 9 bases left in between. The CDR3 runs to 12 residues. CDR1 is MNHEY, CDR2 SMNVEV, per germline (reference sequence). The CDR3 is CASRSWATEAFF. The CDR3 DNA follows: TGTGCCAGCAGATCGTGGGCCACTGAAGCTTTCTTT.

The chain combines TRBV11-2 with TRBJ2-5, with 8 bases aligning to TRBD2. Trimming took 0 bases from V and 4 from J; bases not matched to a gene: 10. The germline gives CDR1 SGHAT, CDR2 FQNNGV. The CDR3 totals 17 residues. CDR3 DNA sequence: TGTGCCAGCAGCTTAGATAGGACTAGCCATCTGGGAGAGACCCAGTACTTC. Translated, it gives CASSLDRTSHLGETQYF.

The V gene is TRBV10-3, the J gene TRBJ2-5; 15 positions match TRBD2. Germline-derived CDR1 and CDR2 are ENHRY and SYGVKD. This CDR3 contains 16 residues. V shed 6 bases, J shed 5 bases, and the junction held 7 bases outside the gene matches. Written as DNA, the CDR3 is TGTGCCATCAGAGGGACTAGCGGGAGGTCTAACGAGACCCAGTACTTC. It yields the protein CAIRGTSGRSNETQYF.

This clonotype was detected ten times or more. The chain uses TRBV29-1 and TRBJ2-1; 10 bases are shared with TRBD1. Germline values: CDR1 SQVTM, CDR2 ANQGSEA. V lost 7 bases, J lost 7 bases, and 10 bases stayed unmatched. The CDR3 spans 14 residues. In DNA form, the CDR3 reads TGCAGCGGACGACAGGGGGCTTGGGGTAATGAGCAGTTCTTC. Its protein product is CSGRQGAWGNEQFF.

This clonotype has a handful of counts. This chain connects TRBV20-1 to TRBJ2-2, with 8 bases matching TRBD2. Germline V gives CDR1 DFQATT, CDR2 SNEGSKA (reference sequence). After removal of 6 bases from V and 0 bases from J, the junction contained 9 bases not matched to a gene. This CDR3 comprises 16 residues. CDR3 residues: CSAPAIGGANTGELFF. The CDR3 DNA reads TGCAGTGCCCCCGCGATCGGGGGGGCGAACACCGGGGAGCTGTTTTTT.

Only a few counts were recorded for this clonotype. The J gene is TRBJ2-7, the V gene TRBV5-1; possible D gene TRBD1, 5 bases. Germline V gene data show CDR1 as SGHRS and CDR2 as YFSETQ. V dropped 5 bases and J dropped 6 bases, with 15 bases sitting between them. This CDR3 is built from 13 residues. The CDR3 protein is CASRGVASVEQYF. The CDR3 DNA reads as TGCGCCAGCAGAGGGGTGGCCTCAGTCGAGCAGTACTTC.

The V gene is TRBV19, the J gene TRBJ2-1; 11 nucleotides agree with TRBD2. The trim removed 5 bases at V and 16 bases at J, leaving 10 bases unmatched. CDR3 length: 13 amino acids. In germline, CDR1 is LNHDA, CDR2 SQIVND (reference sequence). CDR3 in amino acids: CASSAVSGRACFF. The CDR3 coding sequence is TGTGCCAGTAGTGCGGTTAGCGGGAGGGCCTGCTTCTTC.

The J gene is TRBJ2-7, the V gene TRBV20-1; TRBD1 matches 9 bases. Germline V gene lookup returns CDR1 DFQATT and CDR2 SNEGSKA (reference sequence). The CDR3 covers 15 residues. V lost 0 bases to trimming and J lost 1 base; unmatched junction nucleotides: 4. CDR3 in amino acids: CSARDIGTGSYEQYF. CDR3 DNA: TGCAGTGCTAGAGATATAGGGACAGGGTCCTACGAGCAGTACTTC.

This rearrangement joins TRBV12-3 or TRBV12-4 to TRBJ2-7, with D perhaps matching TRBD2 (5 bases). CDR3 length: 14 residues. V was shortened by 11 bases and J by 2 bases, with 19 bases between the two germline ends. The CDR3 coding sequence is TGTGCCTCTCAGCGGCTCGGCACGACCTACGAGCAGTACTTC. Translating it yields CASQRLGTTYEQYF.

In this sample, this clonotype turned up a few times. This chain joins TRBV7-9 and TRBJ1-1; D not resolved. Germline V gene data show CDR1 as SEHNR and CDR2 as FQNEAQ (reference sequence). The CDR3 contains 15 residues. V lost 5 bases to trimming and J lost 1 base, with 14 bases between them. DNA of the CDR3: TGTGCCAGCAGCCCAAGAGGCCACCAGAACACTGAAGCTTTCTTT. This codes for CASSPRGHQNTEAFF.

The V gene is TRBV10-3, the J gene TRBJ2-5; tentative D call: TRBD2 (6 bases). V was cut by 6 bases and J by 4 bases, with 30 bases left in between. The CDR3 consists of 19 residues. Germline V gene sequence: CDR1 ENHRY, CDR2 SYGVKD. CDR3 in amino acids: CAISLVPGLPRGSTETQYF. CDR3 coding DNA: TGTGCCATCAGCCTCGTTCCGGGACTCCCCCGTGGCTCAACAGAGACCCAGTACTTC.